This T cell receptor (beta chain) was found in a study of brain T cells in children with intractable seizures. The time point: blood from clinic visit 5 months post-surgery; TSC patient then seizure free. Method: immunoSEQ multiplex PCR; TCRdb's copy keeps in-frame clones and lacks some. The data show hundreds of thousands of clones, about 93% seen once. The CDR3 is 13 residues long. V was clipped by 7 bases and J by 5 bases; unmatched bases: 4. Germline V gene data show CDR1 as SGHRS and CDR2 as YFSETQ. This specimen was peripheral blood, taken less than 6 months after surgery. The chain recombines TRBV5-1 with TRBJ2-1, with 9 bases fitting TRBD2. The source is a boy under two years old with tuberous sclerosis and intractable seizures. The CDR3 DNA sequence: TGCGCCAGCCTCAGCGGGGGGCACAATGAGCAGTTCTTC. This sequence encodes CASLSGGHNEQFF.